This T cell receptor beta chain comes out of a study of shared T cell receptors in the human thymus. Sequencing was performed with immunoSEQ multiplex PCR; in TCRdb, only in-frame clones are kept and a portion is missing. The table includes 500,000 to 550,000 clones, around 78% detected once. V was clipped by 6 bases and J by 1 base; unmatched bases: 2. The germline V gene has CDR1 LNHDA and CDR2 SQIVND (reference sequence). The CDR3 is 14 residues long. The same data also went into a second study, on human thymus T cells.

The V and J genes are TRBV19 and TRBJ2-3; 9 nucleotides align to TRBD1. The sequenced sample was thymocytes. The sequence was obtained from a boy younger than two with a congenital heart defect. CDR3 DNA: TGTGCCAGTAGGGACAGGGGAGGCACAGATACGCAGTATTTT. Translation: CASRDRGGTDTQYF.